These 20 T cell receptor beta chains share one sample of origin, sequenced in a study of shared clonotypes between healthy human individuals. Some clones are missing from TCRdb's copy, which holds only in-frame ones; the method was immunoSEQ multiplex PCR. The sample contains roughly 490,000 clones, around 78% of which appear only once. Sequenced material: PBMCs. The receptors derive from a woman in her forties in good health. Some clones in this sample may be carry-over from other donors' samples.

About this clone itself: Other DNA variants within this sample encode the same CDR3. The chain links TRBV28 to TRBJ2-7; tentatively, D is TRBD2 (5 bases). V gave up 6 bases and J gave up 5 bases, with 11 bases separating them. This CDR3 comprises 12 residues. Per the germline V gene, CDR1 is MDHEN and CDR2 is SYDVKM. The CDR3, as DNA: TGTGCCAGCAGCTTCTTGAGGGACGAGCAGTACTTC. It codes for CASSFLRDEQYF.

For this clone: Mismatch with germline at one junction end may stem from a read error. CDR3 DNA sequence: TGTGCCTGTCTTTTCATGGCAAGACTGACTGGAGAGGCCCAGTACTTC. Residues: CACLFMARLTGEAQYF. The genes are TRBV30 and TRBJ2-5; D call uncertain. CDR3 size: 16 residues. Germline values: CDR1 GTSNPN, CDR2 SVGIG (reference sequence).

Comment on this clone: One base away lies a much larger clone, so this may be a sequencing read error. The genes are TRBV28 and TRBJ1-4; no clear D gene. The CDR3 has 11 residues. Trimming pared 4 bases from V and 4 bases from J, leaving 1 base between. Germline V lookup: CDR1 MDHEN, CDR2 SYDVKM. Here the CDR3 DNA reads TGTGCCAGCAGTTATAATGAAAAACTGTTTTTT. Its protein is CASSYNEKLFF. Full variable domain (rest looked up from reference TRBV28 and TRBJ1-4): DVKVTQSSRYLVKRTGEKVFLECVQDMDHENMFWYRQDPGLGLRLIYFSYDVKMKEKGDIPEGYSVSREKKERFSLILESASTNQTSMYLCASSYNEKLFFGSGTQLSVL.

The rearrangement uses TRBV9 and TRBJ2-7, with 9 positions matching TRBD2. J gave up 5 bases and V 4 bases, and 13 bases lay outside the gene matches. The germline gives CDR1 SGDLS, CDR2 YYNGEE. This CDR3 spans 16 amino acids. The CDR3 coding sequence is TGTGCCAGCAGCCCGCGGCAAGCTAGCGGGATAAACGAGCAGTACTTC. It encodes CASSPRQASGINEQYF.

J is TRBJ2-1 and V is TRBV11-1, with D possibly matching TRBD1 (5 bases). This CDR3 spans 13 amino acids. Germline lookup yields CDR1 SGHAT and CDR2 FQDESV (reference sequence). Trimming left V 1 base short and J 7 bases short, with 8 bases between. The CDR3 DNA is TGTGCCAGCAGCTTAGAACAGGTGAATGAGCAGTTCTTC. This gives the protein CASSLEQVNEQFF.

V is TRBV12-2 and J is TRBJ2-1; the table's D call, TRBD1, has no DNA check behind it. TRBV12-2 is flagged as a pseudogene. The CDR3 runs to 16 residues. CDR3 bases: TGTGCCAGCAGCTTAGCGACAGGGTTCTCCTACAATGAGCAGTTCTTC. Amino acids: CASSLATGFSYNEQFF.

There are a few counts of this clone. The chain uses TRBV19 and TRBJ1-2, with a weak D call TRBD1 (5 bases). The length of the CDR3 is 14 residues. CDR1 and CDR2 (germline): LNHDA, SQIVND (reference sequence). Trimming cost V 0 bases and J 5 bases, with 10 bases left between them. The chain's CDR3 is CASSIEVTAYGYTF. CDR3 coding DNA: TGTGCCAGTAGTATAGAGGTGACAGCATATGGCTACACCTTC.

V and J are TRBV7-9 and TRBJ2-7, with D hard to call. The CDR3 has 14 residues. The ends were cut back, 1 base at V and 3 bases at J, with 10 bases in the middle. CDR1 and CDR2 from the germline V gene are SEHNR and FQNEAQ (reference sequence). The CDR3 here is CASSLVGSRYEQYF. The CDR3 DNA sequence: TGTGCCAGCAGCTTAGTCGGTTCCCGCTACGAGCAGTACTTC.

This clone came up once. The V call is TRBV6-6, the J call TRBJ2-2, with 9 bases aligning to TRBD1. There are 14 residues in the CDR3. V shed 5 bases and J 5 bases; nucleotides not matched to a gene: 3. The germline CDR1 and CDR2 sequences are MNHNY and SVGAGI (reference sequence). CDR3 amino acids: CASSPGTGTGELFF. In DNA form, the CDR3 reads TGTGCCAGCAGTCCCGGGACAGGGACCGGGGAGCTGTTTTTT.

This clone was observed once. It may be a read error: a sequence one base away is much more abundant. V and J are TRBV11-3 and TRBJ2-3, with D hard to call. V was cut by 0 bases and J by 2 bases, with 3 bases left in between. Per germline, CDR1 SGHNT and CDR2 YENEEA. The CDR3 loop spans 13 amino acids. CDR3 sequence: CASSLESTDTQYF. CDR3 nucleotides: TGTGCCAGCAGCTTAGAATCCACAGATACGCAGTATTTT.

The V gene is TRBV2, the J gene TRBJ2-3; TRBD2 matches 7 bases. The germline gives CDR1 SNHLY, CDR2 FYNNEI. V dropped 2 bases and J dropped 1; count of bases not matched to a gene: 6. This CDR3 contains 16 residues. In DNA form, the CDR3 reads TGTGCCAGCAGTGAATTTAGGGCGGGGGGCACAGATACGCAGTATTTT. This encodes CASSEFRAGGTDTQYF.

The chain employs TRBV7-9 and TRBJ2-3; D perhaps matches TRBD1 (6 bases). The CDR3 spans 16 residues. Germline V CDR1 and CDR2: SEHNR, FQNEAQ (reference sequence). Trimming pared 5 bases from V and 1 base from J, leaving 16 bases between. CDR3 amino acids: CASSPDRTIRTDTQYF. The CDR3 nucleotides are TGTGCCAGCAGCCCCGACAGGACAATACGCACAGATACGCAGTATTTT.

A few counts support this clone. The chain links TRBV19 to TRBJ2-1; unclear D gene. The CDR3 is 12 residues long. Germline CDR1 and CDR2: LNHDA and SQIVND (reference sequence). With 3 bases removed from V and 7 bases from J, the gap between germline ends came to 7 bases. CDR3 nucleotide sequence: TGTGCCAGTAGTATCCCGGCTAATGAGCAGTTCTTC. This encodes CASSIPANEQFF.

The genes are TRBV29-1 and TRBJ2-7; TRBD1 might be the D (6 bases). Germline loops: CDR1 SQVTM, CDR2 ANQGSEA. The V end lost 4 bases, the J end lost 1 base, and 14 bases lay between the germline ends. CDR3 length: 14 amino acids. CDR3 in amino acids: CSVVVGARSYEQYF. In DNA, the CDR3 is TGCAGCGTTGTTGTGGGGGCTAGGTCCTACGAGCAGTACTTC.

V usage is TRBV6-4 and J usage is TRBJ2-1; tentative D call: TRBD2 (5 bases). CDR1 is MRHNA and CDR2 is SNTAGT in the germline V gene. This CDR3 is built from 13 residues. V lost 3 bases to trimming and J lost 5 bases, with 8 bases between them. CDR3 protein: CASSDDYDNEQFF. CDR3 DNA: TGTGCCAGCAGTGATGACTACGACAATGAGCAGTTCTTC.

The chain combines TRBV30 with TRBJ2-7; the D gene is possibly TRBD2 (6 bases). Trimming took off 0 bases at V and 5 bases at J, with 17 bases between the two ends. The CDR3 has 15 amino acids. In germline, CDR1 is GTSNPN, CDR2 SVGIG (reference sequence). CDR3 sequence: CAWSVRSGGAHEQYF. The CDR3 DNA reads as TGTGCCTGGAGTGTTAGGTCTGGCGGGGCCCACGAGCAGTACTTC.

This chain joins TRBV7-2 and TRBJ2-2, with 9 nucleotides matching TRBD2. The CDR3 is made up of 14 amino acids. The V gene's germline CDR1 is SGHTA and CDR2 FQGNSA. Trimming removed 9 bases from V and 0 bases from J; junction bases left unmatched: 2. The CDR3 region is CASTSGPNTGELFF. The CDR3 DNA reads TGTGCCAGTACTAGCGGGCCGAACACCGGGGAGCTGTTTTTT.

The chain combines TRBV7-9 with TRBJ2-3; 9 bases line up with TRBD2. The CDR3 covers 17 residues. V shed 5 bases, J shed 3 bases, and the junction held 12 bases outside the gene matches. CDR1 SEHNR and CDR2 FQNEAQ come from the germline V gene (reference sequence). The CDR3 protein is CASSQPIAGVLTDTQYF. CDR3 nucleotide sequence: TGTGCCAGCAGCCAACCGATAGCGGGAGTGTTGACAGATACGCAGTATTTT.

V usage is TRBV30 and J usage is TRBJ2-5; 13 nucleotides line up with TRBD2. Trimming took 1 base from V and 5 from J; bases not matched to a gene: 4. CDR3 length: 15 residues. CDR1 and CDR2 from the germline V gene are GTSNPN and SVGIG (reference sequence). This CDR3 reads CAWSGLAGGAETQYF. The CDR3, as DNA: TGTGCCTGGAGTGGACTAGCGGGAGGAGCGGAGACCCAGTACTTC. The full variable domain, completed using reference TRBV30 and TRBJ2-5, is SQTIHQWPATLVQPVGSPLSLECTVEGTSNPNLYWYRQAAGRGLQLLFYSVGIGQISSEVPQNLSASRPQDRQFILSSKKLLLSDSGFYLCAWSGLAGGAETQYFGPGTRLLVL.

Of note for this clone: Relative to the germline gene, one junction end is altered; a read error may explain this. This chain uses TRBV10-3 with TRBJ2-7; 10 positions agree with TRBD2. This CDR3 comprises 15 residues. Germline CDR1 and CDR2: ENHRY and SYGVKD. CDR3 bases: TGTGCCATCACTGAGGAACTAGCGGGGACGGAAGAGCAGTACTTC. Translating it yields CAITEELAGTEEQYF.